The rows below give T cell receptor beta chains drawn from one sample of a study of blood T cell repertoires in COVID-19. Method: immunoSEQ multiplex PCR; TCRdb's copy keeps in-frame clones and lacks some. The sample shows 97,000 or so clones, around 90% of them seen only once. Sequencing was carried out using peripheral blood. The receptors stem from a man aged 45-65 years with active COVID-19. CDR3s include the opening cysteine and the closing phenylalanine or tryptophan. D genes are given only for firm matches. The listing skips clone size in some rows; elsewhere it reads once, few, many or a size class.

j_call | v_call | d_call | clone_size | cdr3_nt | cdr3_aa
TRBJ1-6 | TRBV7-2 | NA | few | TGTGCCAGCAGACAAATACAGAGCTCCTATAATTCACCCCTCCACTTT | CASRQIQSSYNSPLHF
TRBJ2-7 | TRBV6-5 | NA | NA | TGTGCCAGTGCTCGCGGGCAAAACTACGAGCAGTACTTC | CASARGQNYEQYF
TRBJ1-5 | TRBV30 | NA | NA | TGTGCCTGGAGTGTCGCGACAGGTCTTTATCAGCCCCAGCATTTT | CAWSVATGLYQPQHF
TRBJ2-2 | TRBV29-1 | NA | NA | TGCAGCTGCGCCCCAGACAGCACCGGGGAGCTGTTTTTT | CSCAPDSTGELFF
TRBJ1-1 | TRBV4-2 | NA | few | TGTGCCAGCAGCCAAGGCGGGGCATCCCTTGAGAACACTGAAGCTTTCTTT | CASSQGGASLENTEAFF
TRBJ2-5 | TRBV7-3 | NA | NA | TGTGCCAGCAGCTCAATCCGGGGGGAGACCCAGTACTTC | CASSSIRGETQYF
TRBJ2-3 | TRBV20-1 | NA | once | TGCAGTGCTAGTGATTGGAGGCCAGATACGCAGTATTTT | CSASDWRPDTQYF
TRBJ2-4 | TRBV7-2 | NA | NA | TGTGCCAGCAGCTTAGCGCAGGAAAACATTCAGTACTTC | CASSLAQENIQYF
TRBJ2-2 | TRBV7-2 | NA | NA | TGTGCCAGCAGCCCAGGGGGCGGGGGCCGTCGATTCGGGGAGCTGTTTTTT | CASSPGGGGRRFGELFF
TRBJ2-3 | TRBV10-3 | TRBD2 | NA | TGTGCCATCAGTGAGTCAAATAGCGGGGGGGGAACAGATACGCAGTATTTT | CAISESNSGGGTDTQYF
TRBJ1-4 | TRBV2 | NA | few | TGTGCCAGCAGTGAACAGGGAAGGACTAATGAAAAACTGTTTTTT | CASSEQGRTNEKLFF
TRBJ2-5 | TRBV5-1 | NA | NA | TGCGCCAGCAGCTTGGCCGGTAGGGGTGTACAAGAGACCCAGTACTTC | CASSLAGRGVQETQYF
TRBJ1-2 | TRBV5-4 | NA | NA | TGTGCCAGCAGCTTGGGGGGGCAGGGTAACTATGGCTACACCTTC | CASSLGGQGNYGYTF
TRBJ1-5 | TRBV6-5 | NA | NA | TGTGCCAGCAGTTCCCAGGGGTATCAGCCCCAGCATTTT | CASSSQGYQPQHF
TRBJ2-1 | TRBV9 | TRBD2 | once | TGTGCCAGCAGCGCCGGAGGAGGACTAGCGGCTAGCTCCTACAATGAGCAGTTCTTC | CASSAGGGLAASSYNEQFF
TRBJ1-5 | TRBV2 | NA | NA | TGTGCCAGCAGCTGGGGGGAGTATAGCAATCAGCCCCAGCATTTT | CASSWGEYSNQPQHF
TRBJ2-7 | TRBV9 | NA | NA | TGTGCCAGCAGCAGGACAGCCGCCGAGCAGTACTTC | CASSRTAAEQYF
TRBJ2-1 | TRBV7-3 | TRBD2 | few | TGTGCCAGCAGCCCCCAGTCGGGGGGGACCTTGGGGCAGTTCTTC | CASSPQSGGTLGQFF
TRBJ1-4 | TRBV3-1/TRBV3-2 | NA | once | TGTGCCAGCAGAACTAGCGGAGGGGTTGGAGGTGAAAAACTGTTTTTT | CASRTSGGVGGEKLFF
TRBJ2-3 | TRBV24-1 | TRBD1 | NA | TGTGCCACCAGTGCGGGACAGGGGAACACAGATACGCAGTATTTT | CATSAGQGNTDTQYF
TRBJ2-7 | TRBV29-1 | TRBD1 | NA | TGCAGCGTTGAGGCTAACAGGGGGTCCTACGAGCAGTACTTC | CSVEANRGSYEQYF
TRBJ1-1 | TRBV20-1 | TRBD1 | NA | TGCAGTGCCACAGGGGGCGGTGAAGCTTTCTTT | CSATGGGEAFF
TRBJ2-4 | TRBV6-6 | TRBD1 | NA | TGTGCCAGCAGACAGGGGGCTAGGGAAAACATTCAGTACTTC | CASRQGARENIQYF
TRBJ2-3 | TRBV28 | TRBD1 | NA | TGTGCCAGCAGTTTCCAGGGGGATCTAACAGATACGCAGTATTTT | CASSFQGDLTDTQYF
TRBJ1-1 | TRBV7-9 | TRBD1 | NA | TGTGCCAGCAGCCCTACCGGGGGACAGGGTGACACTGAAGCTTTCTTT | CASSPTGGQGDTEAFF
TRBJ2-2 | TRBV5-5 | TRBD1 | NA | TGTGCCAGCGGTTCTCAAGACAGGGGGACCGGGGAGCTGTTTTTT | CASGSQDRGTGELFF
TRBJ1-1 | TRBV5-6 | NA | NA | TGTGCCAGCAGCTTGGGGGGCAATCGGATCCCCACTGAAGCTTTCTTT | CASSLGGNRIPTEAFF
TRBJ1-1 | TRBV7-9 | NA | NA | TGTGCCAGCAGCTTTAACAGCTGGACTGAAGCTTTCTTT | CASSFNSWTEAFF
TRBJ1-1 | TRBV12-3/TRBV12-4 | NA | NA | TGTGCCAGCAGTCCCCGGGTCGGCACTGAAGCTTTCTTT | CASSPRVGTEAFF
TRBJ2-2 | TRBV6-5 | NA | NA | TGTGCCAGCAGGAACAGCGGGAACACCGGGGAGCTGTTTTTT | CASRNSGNTGELFF
TRBJ2-2 | TRBV7-2 | TRBD1 | NA | TGTGCCAGCAGCCAGGGGGTAGGGACGAACACCGGGGAGCTGTTTTTT | CASSQGVGTNTGELFF
TRBJ2-1 | TRBV4-1 | NA | NA | TGCGCCAGCAGCCAAGATTTGTGGGGCGAGCAGTTCTTC | CASSQDLWGEQFF
TRBJ1-2 | TRBV27 | TRBD1 | NA | TGTGCCAGCAGTTTAGGGGGCCACAGGGGCTATGGCTACACCTTC | CASSLGGHRGYGYTF
TRBJ1-1 | TRBV5-8 | NA | NA | TGTGCCAGCAGCTGGACCTGGGATCCGCGGGACACTGAAGCTTTCTTT | CASSWTWDPRDTEAFF
TRBJ1-2 | TRBV27 | TRBD1 | NA | TGTGCCAGCAGTTCCCGGACAGGAGCTAACTATGGCTACACCTTC | CASSSRTGANYGYTF
TRBJ1-3 | TRBV18 | TRBD1 | NA | TGTGCCAGCTCACCACTGGGGACAGGCGGCTCTGGAAACACCATATATTTT | CASSPLGTGGSGNTIYF
TRBJ1-2 | TRBV7-2 | NA | NA | TGTGCCAGCAGGGCCCTAGATGGCTACACCTTC | CASRALDGYTF